This TCR beta chain was sequenced during a study of T cells in Graves' hyperthyroidism and ophthalmopathy. Germline V gives CDR1 SEHNR, CDR2 FQNEAQ (reference sequence). V gave up 8 bases and J gave up 8 bases, with 15 bases separating them. The CDR3 length is 13 residues. This clonotype was found many times. Amplification of TCR beta CDR3 regions used RNA as the template. Primed by the HTBI set, a first-round RT-PCR was run on the TCR CDR3. TCRdb reprocessed the multiplex PCR reads via MiXCR and lists one record per CDR3 protein. Among hundreds of thousands of distinct CDR3 sequences listed, about half were seen once.

Sequenced material: peripheral blood or thyroid tissue (not recorded which). This clonotype originated in a woman between 18 and 29 years old with Graves' hyperthyroidism. This chain uses TRBV7-9 with TRBJ1-4, with no clear D. CDR3 in amino acids: CASATVTAEKLFF. The DNA of the CDR3 is TGTGCCAGCGCCACGGTAACAGCCGAAAAACTGTTTTTT.